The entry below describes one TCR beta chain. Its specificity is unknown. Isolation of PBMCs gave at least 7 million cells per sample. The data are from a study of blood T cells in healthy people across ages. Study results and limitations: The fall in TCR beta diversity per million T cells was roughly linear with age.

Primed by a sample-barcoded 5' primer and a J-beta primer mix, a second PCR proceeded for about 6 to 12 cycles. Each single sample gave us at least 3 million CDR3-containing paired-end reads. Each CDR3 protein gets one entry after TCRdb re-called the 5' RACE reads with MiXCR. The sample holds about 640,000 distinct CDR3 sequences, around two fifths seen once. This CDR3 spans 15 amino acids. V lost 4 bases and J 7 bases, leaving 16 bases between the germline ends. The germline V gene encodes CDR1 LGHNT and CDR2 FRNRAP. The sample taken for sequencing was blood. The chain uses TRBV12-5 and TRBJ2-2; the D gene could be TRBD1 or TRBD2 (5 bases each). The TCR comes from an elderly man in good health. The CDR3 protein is CASGWLFEGRGELFF. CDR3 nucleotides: TGTGCTAGTGGTTGGTTATTTGAGGGGCGCGGGGAGCTGTTTTTT.